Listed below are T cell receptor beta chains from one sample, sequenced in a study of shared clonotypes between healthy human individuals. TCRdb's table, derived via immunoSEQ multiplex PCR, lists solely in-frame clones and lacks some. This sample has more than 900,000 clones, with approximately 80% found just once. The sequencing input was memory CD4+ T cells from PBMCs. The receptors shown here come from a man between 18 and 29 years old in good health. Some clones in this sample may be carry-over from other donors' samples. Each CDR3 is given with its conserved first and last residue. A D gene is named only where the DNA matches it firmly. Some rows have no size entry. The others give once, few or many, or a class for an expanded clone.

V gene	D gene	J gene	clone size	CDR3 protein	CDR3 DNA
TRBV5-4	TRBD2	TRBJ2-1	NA	CASSPGLDLFDEQFF	TGTGCCAGCAGCCCTGGACTAGACCTTTTCGATGAGCAGTTCTTC
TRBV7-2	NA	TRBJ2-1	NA	CASSLVGSGANEQFF	TGTGCCAGCAGCTTAGTCGGTTCGGGGGCCAATGAGCAGTTCTTC
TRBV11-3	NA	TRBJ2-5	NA	CASSAGTRGYQETQYF	TGTGCCAGCAGCGCGGGGACTCGAGGGTACCAAGAGACCCAGTACTTC
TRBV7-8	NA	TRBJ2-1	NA	CASSLEGLPYNEQFF	TGTGCCAGCAGCTTAGAGGGACTTCCTTACAATGAGCAGTTCTTC
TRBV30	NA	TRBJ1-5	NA	CAWSVTGGTPQHF	TGTGCCTGGAGTGTAACGGGAGGTACCCCCCAGCATTTT
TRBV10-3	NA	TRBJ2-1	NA	CAISDQRPYRYEQFF	TGTGCCATCAGTGATCAACGCCCCTATAGGTATGAGCAGTTCTTC
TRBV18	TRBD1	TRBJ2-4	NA	CASSPDRGVGIQYF	TGTGCCAGCTCACCGGACAGGGGAGTGGGCATTCAGTACTTC
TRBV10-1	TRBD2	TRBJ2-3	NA	CASTSGSPPDTQYF	TGCGCCAGCACCAGCGGGAGTCCCCCAGATACGCAGTATTTT
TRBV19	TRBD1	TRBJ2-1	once	CASSRSGTDSYNEQFF	TGTGCCAGTAGTCGGTCCGGGACAGACTCCTACAATGAGCAGTTCTTC
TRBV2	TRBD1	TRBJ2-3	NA	CASSRDRGSTDTQYF	TGTGCCAGCAGTCGGGACAGGGGCTCCACAGATACGCAGTATTTT
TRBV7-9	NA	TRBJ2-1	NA	CASSFRENEQFF	TGTGCCAGCAGCTTTCGGGAGAATGAGCAGTTCTTC
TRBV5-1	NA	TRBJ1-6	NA	CASSLDSPYNSPLHF	TGCGCCAGCAGCTTGGATAGTCCCTATAATTCACCCCTCCACTTT
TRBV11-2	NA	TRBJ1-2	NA	CASSPGQPIHTF	TGTGCCAGCAGCCCCGGACAGCCCATACACACCTTC
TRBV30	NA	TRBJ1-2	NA	CASAAPHGYGYTF	TGTGCCTCGGCGGCGCCCCATGGCTATGGCTACACCTTC
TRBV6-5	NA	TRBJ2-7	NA	CASSRWRTGYEQYF	TGTGCCAGCAGTCGATGGAGAACGGGGTACGAGCAGTACTTC
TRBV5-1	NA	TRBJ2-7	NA	CAGSFDGDFGGYF	TGCGCCGGCAGCTTCGACGGAGACTTTGGAGGGTACTTC
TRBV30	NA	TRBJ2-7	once	CAWRGVGEQYF	TGTGCCTGGAGGGGGGTTGGCGAGCAGTACTTC
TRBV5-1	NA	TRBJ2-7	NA	CASSFAGTHSYEQYF	TGCGCCAGCAGCTTCGCCGGGACGCACTCCTACGAGCAGTACTTC
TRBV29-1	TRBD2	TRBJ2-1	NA	CSGKTSGTLNEQFF	TGCAGCGGAAAGACTAGCGGAACTCTAAATGAGCAGTTCTTC
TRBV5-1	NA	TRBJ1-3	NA	CASSFIPGNTIYF	TGCGCCAGCAGCTTTATTCCTGGAAACACCATATATTTT
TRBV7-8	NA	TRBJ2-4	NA	CASSPSDRGSAKNIQYF	TGTGCCAGCAGCCCATCGGACAGAGGGTCAGCCAAAAACATTCAGTACTTC
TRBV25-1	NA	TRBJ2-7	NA	CASGDMYEQYF	TGTGCCAGCGGGGATATGTACGAGCAGTACTTC
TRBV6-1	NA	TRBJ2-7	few	CASSDVGGLTYEQYF	TGTGCCAGCAGTGACGTTGGAGGGCTAACCTACGAGCAGTACTTC
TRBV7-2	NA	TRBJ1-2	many	CASSFQGAYGYTF	TGTGCCAGCAGCTTCCAGGGCGCCTATGGCTACACCTTC
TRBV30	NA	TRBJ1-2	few	CAWNAGANYGYTF	TGTGCCTGGAATGCAGGAGCTAACTATGGCTACACCTTC
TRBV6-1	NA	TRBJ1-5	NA	CASSDGASNQPQHF	TGTGCCAGCAGCGACGGGGCTAGCAATCAGCCCCAGCATTTT
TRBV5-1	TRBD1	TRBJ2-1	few	CASSPQGAQYNEQFF	TGCGCCAGCAGCCCACAGGGGGCGCAATACAATGAGCAGTTCTTC
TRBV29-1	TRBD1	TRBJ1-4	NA	CSALTGGGDEKLFF	TGCAGCGCCTTGACAGGGGGCGGGGATGAAAAACTGTTTTTT
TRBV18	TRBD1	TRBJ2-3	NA	CASSPPLGQGITDTQYF	TGTGCCAGCTCACCTCCCCTGGGACAGGGGATCACAGATACGCAGTATTTT
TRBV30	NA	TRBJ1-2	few	CAWNLHGNYGYTF	TGTGCCTGGAACCTCCACGGGAACTATGGCTACACCTTC
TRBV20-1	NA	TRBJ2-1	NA	CSAGRQDEQFF	TGCAGTGCGGGGAGACAGGACGAGCAGTTCTTC
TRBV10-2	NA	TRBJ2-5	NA	CASRDVAVKTQYF	TGCGCCAGCAGGGATGTAGCAGTGAAGACCCAGTACTTC
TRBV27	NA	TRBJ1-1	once	CASSLSRVEGRTEAFF	TGTGCCAGCAGTTTATCGAGGGTAGAGGGCCGGACTGAAGCTTTCTTT
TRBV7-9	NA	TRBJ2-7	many	CASSLPKGGYEQYF	TGTGCCAGCAGCCTCCCGAAGGGGGGCTACGAGCAGTACTTC
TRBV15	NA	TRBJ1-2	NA	CATSRGWLDGGGSGYTF	TGTGCCACCAGCAGGGGGTGGTTGGACGGCGGCGGGAGTGGCTACACCTTC
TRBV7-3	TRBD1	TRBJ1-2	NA	CASSLSGGGGYTF	TGTGCCAGCAGCTTATCAGGGGGAGGTGGCTACACCTTC
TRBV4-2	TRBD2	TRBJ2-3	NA	CASSPGLAGGVGDTQYF	TGTGCCAGCAGCCCCGGGTTAGCGGGAGGGGTAGGGGATACGCAGTATTTT
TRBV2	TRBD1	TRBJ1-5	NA	CASSAQGAGSNQPQHF	TGTGCCAGCAGTGCTCAGGGGGCTGGGAGCAATCAGCCCCAGCATTTT
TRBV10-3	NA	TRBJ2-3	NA	CAISESGGFTDTQYF	TGTGCCATCAGTGAGTCAGGCGGTTTCACAGATACGCAGTATTTT
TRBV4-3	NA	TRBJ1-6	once	CASSQDSWGSPLHF	TGCGCCAGCAGCCAAGATTCGTGGGGGTCACCCCTCCACTTT
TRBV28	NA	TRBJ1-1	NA	CASSPAGGLSTKAFF	TGTGCCAGCAGCCCAGCTGGGGGGCTAAGTACGAAAGCTTTCTTT
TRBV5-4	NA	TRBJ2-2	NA	CASSFVDTGELFF	TGTGCCAGCAGCTTTGTCGACACCGGGGAGCTGTTTTTT
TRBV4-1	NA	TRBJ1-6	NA	CASSSREQSSPLHF	TGCGCCAGCAGCAGTCGGGAACAGTCGTCACCCCTCCACTTT
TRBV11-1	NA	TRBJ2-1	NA	CASSSISGGPEGEQFF	TGTGCCAGCAGCTCCATCTCAGGGGGGCCCGAAGGTGAGCAGTTCTTC
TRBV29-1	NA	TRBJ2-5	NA	CSVPGTQYF	TGCAGCGTCCCGGGGACCCAGTACTTC
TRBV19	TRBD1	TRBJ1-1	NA	CASRPGQADEAFF	TGTGCCAGTAGGCCGGGACAGGCGGATGAAGCTTTCTTT
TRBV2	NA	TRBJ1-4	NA	CASSGGNEKLFF	TGTGCCAGCAGTGGAGGGAATGAAAAACTGTTTTTT
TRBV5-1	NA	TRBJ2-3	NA	CASSLSPVGTDTQYF	TGCGCCAGCAGCTTGAGCCCGGTTGGCACAGATACGCAGTATTTT
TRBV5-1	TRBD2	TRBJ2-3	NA	CASSTFPSGATADTQYF	TGCGCCAGCAGCACGTTCCCTAGCGGGGCCACGGCAGATACGCAGTATTTT
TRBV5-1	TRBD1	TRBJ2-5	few	CASSLDARGLETQYF	TGCGCCAGCAGCTTGGACGCCAGGGGGCTCGAGACCCAGTACTTC
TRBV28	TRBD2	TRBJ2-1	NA	CASSTSGRVIANEQFF	TGTGCCAGCAGTACTAGCGGGAGGGTCATCGCCAATGAGCAGTTCTTC
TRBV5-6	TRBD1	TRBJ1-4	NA	CASSRDGTGREKLFF	TGTGCCAGCAGCCGGGATGGGACAGGTCGGGAAAAACTGTTTTTT
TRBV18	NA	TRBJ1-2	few	CASSLAENYGYTF	TGTGCCAGCTCACTAGCAGAGAACTATGGCTACACCTTC
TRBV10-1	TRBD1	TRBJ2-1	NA	CASSVAGQGYNEQFF	TGCGCCAGCAGTGTGGCGGGACAGGGATACAATGAGCAGTTCTTC
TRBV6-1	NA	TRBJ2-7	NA	CASSPSPYEQYF	TGTGCCAGCAGTCCTAGCCCCTACGAGCAGTACTTC
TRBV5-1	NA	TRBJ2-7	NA	CASSSLRAAYEQYF	TGCGCCAGCAGCTCGCTGAGGGCAGCCTACGAGCAGTACTTC
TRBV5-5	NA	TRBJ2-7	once	CASREGRYGEQYF	TGTGCCAGCAGGGAAGGCCGATACGGCGAGCAGTACTTC
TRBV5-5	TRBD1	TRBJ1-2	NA	CASSPGTDGYTF	TGTGCCAGCAGCCCAGGGACAGATGGCTACACCTTC
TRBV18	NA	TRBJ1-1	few	CASSERRVAALAEAFF	TGTGCCAGCTCAGAGCGGAGGGTGGCTGCGTTGGCTGAAGCTTTCTTT
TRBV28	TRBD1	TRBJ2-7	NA	CASRMDRAGYEQYF	TGTGCCAGCAGAATGGACAGGGCGGGGTACGAGCAGTACTTC